The present T cell receptor beta chain was sequenced within a study of OX40 agonist ivuxolimab in advanced cancers. Background for the entire study: Ivuxolimab was an agonistic, fully human IgG2 monoclonal antibody directed against OX40 (CD134), a costimulatory receptor. The paper covers the monotherapy dose-escalation part of the phase I ivuxolimab trial, which included N ≈ 57 patients. Of the approximately 53 patients in dose escalation, about 20 had hepatocellular carcinoma, roughly 15 had melanoma, 9 had renal cell carcinoma and 9 had head and neck cancer. Peripheral TCRbeta sequencing was intended to test whether TCR sequence diversity was altered and clonal T-cell expansion was caused by ivuxolimab. Partial responses were achieved by three dose-escalation patients, of whom one had hepatocellular carcinoma and two had cutaneous melanoma. Intravenous ivuxolimab was administered to patients every 2 weeks at six dose levels: 0.01, 0.1, 0.3, 1.5, 3 and 10 mg/kg. In the dose-escalation cohort, roughly 80% of patients were male, and the mean age was roughly 60 years, with a range of 23 to 79. Patients were allowed to have had prior anti-PD-1, anti-PD-L1 or anti-CTLA-4 therapy, and 40% of the dose-escalation patients had previously received checkpoint inhibitors. What the work shows at the level of the full study, not this receptor alone: The antigen specificity of the peripheral T cells that underwent clonal expansion was not determined. After ivuxolimab, CD8+ T cells had more expanded clones than CD4+ T cells on average. Low levels of normalized T-cell clonal expansion were also shown by some nonresponding patients. At doses from 0.1 to 3.0 mg/kg, clonal expansion was seen in both CD4+ and CD8+ blood T cells between baseline and week 6. Partial responders in the 0.1-3.0 mg/kg groups had among the lowest normalized peripheral clonal expansion, especially among CD8+ T cells.

Genomic DNA was extracted from sorted cells for sequencing of the TCRbeta CDR3 region. The immunoSEQ Assay was used to sequence the TCRbeta CDR3 regions. The table was pulled from immuneACCESS by TCRdb, which kept in-frame rearrangements only. Such tables lose some clones; where checked, under half of the loss comes from unresolved V genes, and the rest has no known cause. A total of around 140,000 clones appear in this sample, about 93% of them only once. 1% of the sample is taken by the ten largest. Note on this clone: The antigen it binds to is not known. Base qualities were left out, and no much larger clone turns up one base away.

The trial excluded patients who had a history of autoimmune disease or who were on systemic immunosuppression. Peripheral blood for TCR sequencing was collected from all dose cohorts at baseline, on cycle 4 day 1, and on cycle 7 day 1. Samples were obtained from an open-label, multicenter, first-in-human phase I dose-escalation trial of ivuxolimab. Adults with locally advanced or metastatic melanoma, renal cell carcinoma, hepatocellular carcinoma or head and neck squamous cell carcinoma were enrolled in the trial. CD4+ and CD8+ T cells were sorted separately from peripheral blood before TCR sequencing. This receptor was taken from an adult with an advanced solid tumor such as melanoma, head and neck, liver or kidney cancer. The sequenced sample was CD4+ or CD8+ T cells sorted from blood, obtained in a trial of the OX40 agonist ivuxolimab.

The CDR3 sequence is CASSYDESQHF. In nucleotides, the sequence is TGTGCCAGCAGTTACGATGAGTCCCAGCATTTT. The rearranged segments are TRBV6-6 and TRBJ1-5, with no reliable assignment of the D segment. The germline V gene (reference sequence) provides CDR1 MNHNY and CDR2 SVGAGI. Taken from cysteine to phenylalanine, the CDR3 has 11 residues. Of all the DNA, just the CDR3 is kept, 33 bases in frame from base 1. V is pared back by 2 bases and J by 11 bases, with 7 bases lying between the germline termini.